What follows describes a single T cell receptor (beta chain). Its target is unknown. The germline gene is not matched at one end of the junction; a read error may be the cause. This sample stems from a study of breast tumors, draining lymph nodes, adjacent tissues. CDR1 is SGHTA, CDR2 FQGNSA, per germline. This CDR3 spans 12 amino acids. Points from the study as a whole: Luminal-like breast cancer showed significantly higher tumor–nontumor repertoire similarity than basal-like. Tumor TCR diversity was below lymph nodes but above nontumor tissue. That most tumor T cells come from lymph nodes remained unproven. Most tumor T cells seemingly derive from lymph node, then expand in tumor.

Samples came from axillary lymph nodes draining the breast cancer. Using its own MiXCR run on the multiplex PCR reads, TCRdb lists one record per CDR3 protein. The sample comprises 85,000 to 120,000 distinct CDR3 sequences, about 29% of which are singletons, and approximately 5.4% rests with the top ten. The chain is built from TRBV7-2 and TRBJ2-1, with D possibly TRBD1 on 6 matching bases. Sequenced sample: axillary lymph node tissue. The origin of this receptor is a female donor with breast cancer. Some clones in this sample may be carry-over from other donors' samples. Here the CDR3 reads CASSPGTNEQFF. The CDR3 DNA reads TGCGCCAGCAGCCCCGGGACAAATGAGCAGTTCTTC.